This T cell receptor (beta chain) derives from a study of memory CD4+ T cells and cytomegalovirus serostatus. Single viable CD3+CD4+CD8-CD45RO+ cells were sorted as the memory CD4+ T cells. After thawing, CD4+ T cells were positively selected. Using immunoSEQ multiplex PCR, the repertoire was profiled, and TCRdb retains in-frame clones only, with some absent. The table shows fewer than 35,000 clones, with 60% to 85% occurring only once. Germline values: CDR1 SEHNR, CDR2 FQNEAQ (reference sequence). Trimming removed 4 bases from V and 3 bases from J; junction bases left unmatched: 3. The CDR3 extends over 13 amino acids.

The sequence came from an adult in good health and CMV-seronegative. Sequencing input: memory CD4+ T cells from blood. V gene TRBV7-9 combines with J gene TRBJ2-7; 7 bases align to TRBD1. The CDR3 sequence is CASSSGTDYEQYF. In DNA form, the CDR3 reads TGTGCCAGCAGCTCCGGGACAGACTACGAGCAGTACTTC.